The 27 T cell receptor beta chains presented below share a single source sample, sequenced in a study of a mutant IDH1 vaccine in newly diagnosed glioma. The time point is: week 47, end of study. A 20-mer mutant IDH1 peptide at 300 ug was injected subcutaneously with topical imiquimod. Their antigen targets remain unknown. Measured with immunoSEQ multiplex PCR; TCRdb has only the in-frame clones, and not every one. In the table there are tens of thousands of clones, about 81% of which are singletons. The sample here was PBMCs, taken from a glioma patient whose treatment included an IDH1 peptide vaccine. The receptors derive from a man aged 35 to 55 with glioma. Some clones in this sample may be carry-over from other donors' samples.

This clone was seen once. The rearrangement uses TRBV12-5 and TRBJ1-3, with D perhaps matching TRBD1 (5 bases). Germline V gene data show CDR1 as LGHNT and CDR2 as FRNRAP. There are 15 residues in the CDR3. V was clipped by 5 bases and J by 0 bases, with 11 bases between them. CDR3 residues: CASGNTGSSGNTIYF. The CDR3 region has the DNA TGTGCTAGTGGTAACACAGGAAGCTCTGGAAACACCATATATTTT.

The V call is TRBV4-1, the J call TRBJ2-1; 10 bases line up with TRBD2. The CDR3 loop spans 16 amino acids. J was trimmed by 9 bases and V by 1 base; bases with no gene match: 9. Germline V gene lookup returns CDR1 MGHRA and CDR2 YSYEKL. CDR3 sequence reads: CASSQGGQRGGVEQFF. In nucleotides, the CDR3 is TGCGCCAGCAGCCAAGGGGGCCAGCGGGGGGGCGTTGAGCAGTTCTTC.

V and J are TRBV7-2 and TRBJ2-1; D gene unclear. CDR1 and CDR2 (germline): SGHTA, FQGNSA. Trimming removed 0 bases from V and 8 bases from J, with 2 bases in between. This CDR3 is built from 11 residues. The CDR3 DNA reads TGTGCCAGCAGCTTAGCCTATGAGCAGTTCTTC. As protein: CASSLAYEQFF. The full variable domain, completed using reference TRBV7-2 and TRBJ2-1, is GAGVSQSPSNKVTEKGKDVELRCDPISGHTALYWYRQSLGQGLEFLIYFQGNSAPDKSGLPSDRFSAERTGGSVSTLTIQRTQQEDSAVYLCASSLAYEQFFGPGTRLTVL.

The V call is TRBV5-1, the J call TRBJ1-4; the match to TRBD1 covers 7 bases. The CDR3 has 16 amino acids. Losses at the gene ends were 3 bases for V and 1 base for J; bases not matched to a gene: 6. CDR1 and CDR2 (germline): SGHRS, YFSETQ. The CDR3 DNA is TGCGCCAGCAGCTACGAACAGGGGTTAACTAATGAAAAACTGTTTTTT. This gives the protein CASSYEQGLTNEKLFF.

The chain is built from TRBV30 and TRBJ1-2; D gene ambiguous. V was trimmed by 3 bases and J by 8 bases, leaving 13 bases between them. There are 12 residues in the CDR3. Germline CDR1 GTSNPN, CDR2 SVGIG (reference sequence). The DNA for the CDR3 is TGTGCCTGGAGGTCCGGGGTAGGAGGCTACACCTTC. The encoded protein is CAWRSGVGGYTF. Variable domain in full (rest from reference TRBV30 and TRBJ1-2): SQTIHQWPATLVQPVGSPLSLECTVEGTSNPNLYWYRQAAGRGLQLLFYSVGIGQISSEVPQNLSASRPQDRQFILSSKKLLLSDSGFYLCAWRSGVGGYTFGSGTRLTVV.

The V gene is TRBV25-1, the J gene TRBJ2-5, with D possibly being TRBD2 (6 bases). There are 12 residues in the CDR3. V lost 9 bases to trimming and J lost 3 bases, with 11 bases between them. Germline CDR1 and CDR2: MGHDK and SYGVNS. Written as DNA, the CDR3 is TGTGCCAGTGGCCCGGGGGAAGAGACCCAGTACTTC. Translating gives CASGPGEETQYF. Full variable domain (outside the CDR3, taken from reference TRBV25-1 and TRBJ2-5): EADIYQTPRYLVIGTGKKITLECSQTMGHDKMYWYQQDPGMELHLIHYSYGVNSTEKGDLSSESTVSRIRTEHFPLTLESARPSHTSQYLCASGPGEETQYFGPGTRLLVL.

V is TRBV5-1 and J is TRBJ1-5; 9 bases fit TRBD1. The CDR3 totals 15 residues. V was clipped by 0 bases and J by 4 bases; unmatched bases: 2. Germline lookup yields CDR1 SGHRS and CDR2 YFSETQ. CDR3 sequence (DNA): TGCGCCAGCAGCTTGGGGACAGGGGCGAATCAGCCCCAGCATTTT. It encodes CASSLGTGANQPQHF. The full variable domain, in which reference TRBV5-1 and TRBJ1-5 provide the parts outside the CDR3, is KAGVTQTPRYLIKTRGQQVTLSCSPISGHRSVSWYQQTPGQGLQFLFEYFSETQRNKGNFPGRFSGRQFSNSRSEMNVSTLELGDSALYLCASSLGTGANQPQHFGDGTRLSIL.

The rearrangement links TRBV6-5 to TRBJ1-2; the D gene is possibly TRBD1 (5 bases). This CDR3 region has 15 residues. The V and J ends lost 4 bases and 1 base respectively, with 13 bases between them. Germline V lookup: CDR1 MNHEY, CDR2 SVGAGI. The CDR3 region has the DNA TGTGCCAGCAGTTCCAGGACATCCTTTAACTATGGCTACACCTTC. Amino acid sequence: CASSSRTSFNYGYTF.

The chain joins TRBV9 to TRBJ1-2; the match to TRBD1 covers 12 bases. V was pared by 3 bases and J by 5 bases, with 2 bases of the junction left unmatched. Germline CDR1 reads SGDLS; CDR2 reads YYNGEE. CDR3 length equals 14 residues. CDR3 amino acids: CASSEGQGAYGYTF. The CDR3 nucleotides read TGTGCCAGCAGCGAGGGACAGGGGGCGTATGGCTACACCTTC.

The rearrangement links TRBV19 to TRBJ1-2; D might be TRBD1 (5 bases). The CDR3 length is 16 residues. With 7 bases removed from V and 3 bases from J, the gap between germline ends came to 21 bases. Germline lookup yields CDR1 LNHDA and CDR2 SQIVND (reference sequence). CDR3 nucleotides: TGTGCCAGTACCAAGTTAGGTGGGGGAGTGTACTATGGCTACACCTTC. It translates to CASTKLGGGVYYGYTF.

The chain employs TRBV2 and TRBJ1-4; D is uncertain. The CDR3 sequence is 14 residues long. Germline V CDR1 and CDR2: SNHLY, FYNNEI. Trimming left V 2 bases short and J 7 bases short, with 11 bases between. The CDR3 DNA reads TGTGCCAGCAGTGAACTAGGTTTTGGTGAAAAACTGTTTTTT. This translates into CASSELGFGEKLFF.

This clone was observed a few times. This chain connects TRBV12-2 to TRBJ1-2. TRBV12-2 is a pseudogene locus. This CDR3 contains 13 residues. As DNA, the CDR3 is TGTGCAAGTCGCTTAGAAGTCTTTCCTGGCTACACCTTC. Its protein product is CASRLEVFPGYTF.

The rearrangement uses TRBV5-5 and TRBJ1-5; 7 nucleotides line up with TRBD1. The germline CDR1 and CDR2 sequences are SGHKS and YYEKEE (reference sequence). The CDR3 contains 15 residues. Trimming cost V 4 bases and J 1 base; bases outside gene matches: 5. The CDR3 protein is CASSRQGQSNQPQHF. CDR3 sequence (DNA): TGTGCCAGCAGCCGACAGGGACAGAGCAATCAGCCCCAGCATTTT.

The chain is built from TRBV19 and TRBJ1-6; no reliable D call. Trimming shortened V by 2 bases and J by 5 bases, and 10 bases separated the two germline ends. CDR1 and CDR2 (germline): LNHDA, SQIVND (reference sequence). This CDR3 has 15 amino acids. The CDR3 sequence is CASSIRTANNSPLHF. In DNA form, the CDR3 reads TGTGCCAGTAGTATACGGACGGCGAATAATTCACCCCTCCACTTT. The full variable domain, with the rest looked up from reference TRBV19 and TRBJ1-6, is DGGITQSPKYLFRKEGQNVTLSCEQNLNHDAMYWYRQDPGQGLRLIYYSQIVNDFQKGDIAEGYSVSREKKESFPLTVTSAQKNPTAFYLCASSIRTANNSPLHFGNGTRLTVT.

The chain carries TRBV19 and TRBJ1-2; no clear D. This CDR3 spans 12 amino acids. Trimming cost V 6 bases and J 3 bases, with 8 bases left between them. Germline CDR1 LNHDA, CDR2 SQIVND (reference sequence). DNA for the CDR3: TGTGCCAGTAGCCCCAACTACTATGGCTACACCTTC. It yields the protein CASSPNYYGYTF.

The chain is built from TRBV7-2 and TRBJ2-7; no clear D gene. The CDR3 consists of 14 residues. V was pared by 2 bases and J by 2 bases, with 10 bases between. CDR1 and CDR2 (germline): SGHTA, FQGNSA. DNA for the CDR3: TGTGCCAGCAGCTTATCTGCGTCGACCTACGAGCAGTACTTC. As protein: CASSLSASTYEQYF.

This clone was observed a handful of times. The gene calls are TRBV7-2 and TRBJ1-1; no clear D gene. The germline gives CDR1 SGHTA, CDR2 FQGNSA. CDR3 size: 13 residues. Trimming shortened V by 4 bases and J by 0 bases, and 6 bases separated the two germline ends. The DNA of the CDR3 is TGTGCCAGCAGCTCTACAGTGAACACTGAAGCTTTCTTT. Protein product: CASSSTVNTEAFF.

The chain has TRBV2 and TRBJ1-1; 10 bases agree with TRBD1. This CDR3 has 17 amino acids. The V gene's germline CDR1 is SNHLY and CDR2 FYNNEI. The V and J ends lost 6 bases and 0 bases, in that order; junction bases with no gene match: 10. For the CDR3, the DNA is TGTGCCAGCAGGGGACAGGGGCCTATCCAGATGAACACTGAAGCTTTCTTT. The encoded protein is CASRGQGPIQMNTEAFF.

CDR3 sequence (DNA): TGTGCCAGCAGCTTATTCCGGACAGGGGACTACGAGCAGTACTTC. Translated, it gives CASSLFRTGDYEQYF. V gene TRBV11-2 combines with J gene TRBJ2-7; 9 bases line up with TRBD1. The ends lost 2 bases at V and 3 bases at J; junction bases unmatched: 5. The CDR3 is made up of 15 amino acids. Germline lookup yields CDR1 SGHAT and CDR2 FQNNGV.

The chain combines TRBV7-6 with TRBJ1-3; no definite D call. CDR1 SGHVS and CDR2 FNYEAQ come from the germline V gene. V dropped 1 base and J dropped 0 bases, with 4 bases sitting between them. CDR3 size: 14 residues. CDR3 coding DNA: TGTGCCAGCAGCTTAGGTAACTCTGGAAACACCATATATTTT. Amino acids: CASSLGNSGNTIYF.

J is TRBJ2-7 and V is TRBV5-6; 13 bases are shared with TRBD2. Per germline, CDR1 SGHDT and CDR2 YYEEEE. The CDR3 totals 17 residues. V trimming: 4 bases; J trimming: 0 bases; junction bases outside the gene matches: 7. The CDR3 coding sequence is TGTGCCAGCAGCCTTTCTGGACTAGCGGGGGCCTCCTACGAGCAGTACTTC. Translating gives CASSLSGLAGASYEQYF.

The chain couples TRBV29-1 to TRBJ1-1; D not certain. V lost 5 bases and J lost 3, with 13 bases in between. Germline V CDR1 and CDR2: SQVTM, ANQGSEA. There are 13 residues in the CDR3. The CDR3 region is CSVLREVDTEAFF. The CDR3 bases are TGCAGCGTTCTACGAGAGGTTGACACTGAAGCTTTCTTT.

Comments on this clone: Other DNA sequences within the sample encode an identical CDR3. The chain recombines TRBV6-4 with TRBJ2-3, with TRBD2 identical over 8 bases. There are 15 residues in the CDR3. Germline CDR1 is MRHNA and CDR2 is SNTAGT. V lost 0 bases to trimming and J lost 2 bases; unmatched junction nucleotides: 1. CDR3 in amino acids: CASSDSGGATDTQYF. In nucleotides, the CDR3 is TGTGCCAGCAGTGACTCCGGGGGGGCCACAGATACGCAGTATTTT.

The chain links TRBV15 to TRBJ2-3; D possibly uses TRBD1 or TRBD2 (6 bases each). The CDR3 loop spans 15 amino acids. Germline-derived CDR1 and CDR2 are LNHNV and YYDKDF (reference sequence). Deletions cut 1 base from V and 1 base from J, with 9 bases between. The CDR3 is CATSRGGAGTDTQYF. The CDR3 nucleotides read TGTGCCACCAGCAGAGGGGGGGCCGGCACAGATACGCAGTATTTT.

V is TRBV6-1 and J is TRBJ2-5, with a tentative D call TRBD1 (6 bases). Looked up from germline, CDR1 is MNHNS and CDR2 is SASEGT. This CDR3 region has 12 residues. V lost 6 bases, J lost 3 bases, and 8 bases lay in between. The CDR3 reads CASSRQEETQYF. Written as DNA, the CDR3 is TGTGCCAGCAGCCGACAGGAAGAGACCCAGTACTTC.

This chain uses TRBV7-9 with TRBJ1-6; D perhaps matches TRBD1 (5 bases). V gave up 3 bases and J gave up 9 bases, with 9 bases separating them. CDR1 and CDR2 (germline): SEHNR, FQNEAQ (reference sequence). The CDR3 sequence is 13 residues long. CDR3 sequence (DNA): TGTGCCAGCAGCTTGACAGCGGCTTCACCCCTCCACTTT. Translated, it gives CASSLTAASPLHF.

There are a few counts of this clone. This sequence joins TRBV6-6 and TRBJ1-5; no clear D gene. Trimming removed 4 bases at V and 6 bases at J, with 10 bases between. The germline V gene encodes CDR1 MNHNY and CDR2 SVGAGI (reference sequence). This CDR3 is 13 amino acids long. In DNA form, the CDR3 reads TGTGCCAGCAGTTTAGGAGGGCTTCAGCCCCAGCATTTT. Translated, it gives CASSLGGLQPQHF.